This TCR beta chain was captured by sequencing in a study of cytomegalovirus exposure and HLA in healthy donors. 13 Jbeta primers and 60 Vbeta primers were used for the PCR. TCRdb's copy holds only in-frame clones and misses some; the assay was immunoSEQ multiplex PCR. Among about 250,000 clones, around 80% were seen once, and the ten largest hold about 0.5%. The germline V gene encodes CDR1 MNHNS and CDR2 SASEGT. The CDR3 is 11 residues long. V lost 9 bases to trimming and J lost 6 bases, with 6 bases between them. Sequencing input: PBMCs. The J gene is TRBJ1-6, the V gene TRBV6-1; D not certain. The receptor was isolated from a boy younger than 18 in good health and CMV-seronegative. DNA of the CDR3: TGTGCCAGGGAGGGTAATTCACCCCTCCACTTT. It specifies CAREGNSPLHF.